This T cell receptor (beta chain) emerged from a study of CD4+ T cells in melanoma. The study's findings and limits: A reported correlation linked neoantigen-specific CD4+ T cells to CD8+, macrophage and B cell function. In melanoma, neoantigen-specific CD4+ T cells reportedly differed in differentiation state.

Comments on this clone: Its specificity is not known.

Assay used: immunoSEQ multiplex PCR; TCRdb lists only in-frame clones, some missing. The sample consists of over 130,000 clones, roughly 91% of them appearing once. This TCR came from a human donor with melanoma.

The DNA for the CDR3 is TGTGCCAGCAGTCCCCTGTCCGGGGCGGGTGAGCAGTTCTTC. Encoded protein: CASSPLSGAGEQFF. The chain couples TRBV11-2 to TRBJ2-1; D is perhaps TRBD1 or TRBD2 (5 bases each). The CDR3 sequence is 14 residues long. The germline V gene has CDR1 SGHAT and CDR2 FQNNGV. V was trimmed by 6 bases and J by 9 bases, leaving 18 bases between them.